This T cell receptor (beta chain) was identified during a study of blood T cell repertoires in COVID-19. Participants were aged roughly 18 to 90 years from about 25 US areas. Cohort placement rested on clinical history that participants reported themselves. The CDR3 runs to 14 residues. The germline V gene encodes CDR1 MNHEY and CDR2 SVGAGI. J gave up 4 bases and V 6 bases, and 4 bases lay outside the gene matches. Methods used by the authors: Reference gene primer amplification gave estimated nucleated cell counts. TCRdb's table, derived via immunoSEQ multiplex PCR, lists solely in-frame clones and lacks some. That table is the source of V, J and clone size, and D and trimming were worked out from the DNA. The sample shows about 190,000 clones, approximately 85% of them seen only once.

The TCR sequence derives from a woman in her twenties or thirties who had recovered from COVID-19. The sample was PBMCs or T cells enriched from blood (not recorded which). This sequence joins TRBV6-5 and TRBJ2-7, with 12 bases aligning to TRBD2. Here the CDR3 DNA reads TGTGCCAGCAGCGTGACTAGCGGGAGATACGAGCAGTACTTC. Translation: CASSVTSGRYEQYF.